This TCR beta chain was sequenced in a study of blood T cell repertoires in COVID-19. The overall study: The United States, Italy and Spain provided the acute and convalescent COVID-19 samples.

Profiling relied on immunoSEQ multiplex PCR, and the TCRdb table lists in-frame clones only, not all of them. The table lists hundreds of thousands of clones, approximately 88% of them singletons, with more than 8.5% in the top ten. V lost 3 bases and J 1 base, leaving 7 bases between the germline ends. Germline CDR1 reads SGHVS; CDR2 reads FQNEAQ. The CDR3 has 15 amino acids. The rearrangement links TRBV7-8 to TRBJ2-6; possibly TRBD2 for D (6 bases). This TCR came from a woman aged 70 to 79 with COVID-19, enrolled during active disease. Input material: peripheral blood. Written as DNA, the CDR3 is TGTGCCAGCAGCTTGGAGGGGTCTGGGGCCAACGTCCTGACTTTC. Protein: CASSLEGSGANVLTF.